This T cell receptor beta chain originates from a study of OX40 agonist ivuxolimab in advanced cancers. Study details: The group had a mean age of around 64 years, ranged from about 20 to 90, and was around 86% male. Notes on the study in general: With doses of 0.1 to 3.0 mg/kg, CD4+ and CD8+ blood T cells had undergone clonal expansion by week 6.

Here immunoSEQ multiplex PCR was the method, and the copy in TCRdb shows in-frame clones only, minus some. Of tens of thousands of clones listed, over 70% are singletons. Exclusion applied to patients with autoimmune disease history or systemic immunosuppression. The timepoints at which blood was sampled were baseline, cycle 4 day 1, and cycle 7 day 1. This clone came up a few times. Its antigen is still unknown. The sample consisted of CD4+ or CD8+ T cells sorted from blood, taken in a trial of the OX40 agonist ivuxolimab. This sequence originates from an adult with an advanced solid tumor such as melanoma, head and neck, liver or kidney cancer.

The CDR3, as DNA: TGTGCCAGCAGCGTACGCCGGGAGAGAGCGAACACCGGGGAGCTGTTTTTT. Translation gives CASSVRRERANTGELFF. The chain is built from TRBV9 and TRBJ2-2, with D possibly TRBD2 on 6 matching bases. CDR3 length: 17 amino acids. Germline V gene sequence: CDR1 SGDLS, CDR2 YYNGEE. Deletions cut 1 base from V and 0 bases from J, with 13 bases between. The complete variable domain, with remaining parts taken from reference TRBV9 and TRBJ2-2, reads DSGVTQTPKHLITATGQRVTLRCSPRSGDLSVYWYQQSLDQGLQFLIQYYNGEERAKGNILERFSAQQFPDLHSELNLSSLELGDSALYFCASSVRRERANTGELFFGEGSRLTVL.